This T cell receptor beta chain was identified in a study of post-analysis software for immune sequencing data. Overall study results and limits: Controls' normalized Chao1 diversity significantly exceeded that of multiple sclerosis patients. TRBV5-6, TRBV5-1 and TRBV20-1 were among several TRBV segments more frequent in patients than controls. With F measure, samples from one preparation batch clustered together strongly.

Trimming at V came to 2 bases and at J to 3 bases, leaving 5 bases not matched to a gene. The germline V gene has CDR1 MNHEY and CDR2 SVGAGI. The CDR3 extends over 15 amino acids. Unique molecular identifiers tagged the TCR beta cDNA libraries. With about 1 to 11 million T cells as the source, a few hundred thousand cDNA molecules resulted. TCRdb analysed the PCR reads with MiXCR anew, one entry per CDR3 protein. The sample yields 740,000 or so distinct CDR3 sequences, 53% seen once. On this clonotype: Antigen specificity is unknown.

The receptor comes from a girl aged 5-17 years with multiple sclerosis. This chain links TRBV6-5 with TRBJ2-7, with 9 bases matching TRBD2. Sequenced: blood. CDR3 region: CASSYGLAGIYEQYF. The CDR3, as DNA: TGTGCCAGCAGTTACGGGCTAGCGGGGATCTACGAGCAGTACTTC.